This TCR beta chain is from a study of vaccination effects on CD4 cells after COVID-19. Overall study context: Sampling occurred a median 72 days post second dose, range 14 to 241.

A note on this clone: Its antigen remains unidentified.

Clones were read by immunoSEQ multiplex PCR, and TCRdb kept only the in-frame ones, dropping some. The table has tens of thousands of clones, less than 80% seen once. CD4+ T cells specific for antigen were expanded with viral peptide pools by the ViraFEST assay before sequencing. Following culture for under 12 days, CD4+ T cells were isolated. Each participant was administered two doses of either the BNT162b2 or the mRNA-1273 vaccine. This CDR3 is 17 amino acids long. Study-level results: Common cold coronavirus cross-reactivity was shown by only 1 of 255 vaccine-induced clones in healthy vaccinees. Marked contraction was observed in infection-induced and vaccine-induced clones late after vaccination.

The material was CD4+ T cells from PBMCs cultured with HCoV-229E spike peptides, obtained after COVID-19 vaccination. The TCR originated in a human donor who received a COVID-19 vaccine. The rearrangement links TRBV21-1 to TRBJ1-2. TRBV21-1 is flagged as a pseudogene. The CDR3 loop is CASSKERRAGGKYGYTF. In nucleotides, the CDR3 is TGTGCCAGCAGCAAAGAACGGCGGGCGGGGGGCAAGTATGGCTACACCTTC.